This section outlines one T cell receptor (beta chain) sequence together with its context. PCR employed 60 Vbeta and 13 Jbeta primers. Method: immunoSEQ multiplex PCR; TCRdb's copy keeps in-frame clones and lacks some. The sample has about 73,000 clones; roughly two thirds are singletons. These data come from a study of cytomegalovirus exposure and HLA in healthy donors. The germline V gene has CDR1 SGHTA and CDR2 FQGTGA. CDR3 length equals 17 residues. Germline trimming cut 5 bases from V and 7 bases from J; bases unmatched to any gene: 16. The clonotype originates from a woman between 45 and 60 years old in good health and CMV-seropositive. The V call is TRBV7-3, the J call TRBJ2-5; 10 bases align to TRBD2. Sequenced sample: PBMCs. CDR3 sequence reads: CASSPGPPSGGQGTQYF. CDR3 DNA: TGTGCCAGCAGCCCTGGACCGCCTAGCGGGGGCCAGGGGACCCAGTACTTC.